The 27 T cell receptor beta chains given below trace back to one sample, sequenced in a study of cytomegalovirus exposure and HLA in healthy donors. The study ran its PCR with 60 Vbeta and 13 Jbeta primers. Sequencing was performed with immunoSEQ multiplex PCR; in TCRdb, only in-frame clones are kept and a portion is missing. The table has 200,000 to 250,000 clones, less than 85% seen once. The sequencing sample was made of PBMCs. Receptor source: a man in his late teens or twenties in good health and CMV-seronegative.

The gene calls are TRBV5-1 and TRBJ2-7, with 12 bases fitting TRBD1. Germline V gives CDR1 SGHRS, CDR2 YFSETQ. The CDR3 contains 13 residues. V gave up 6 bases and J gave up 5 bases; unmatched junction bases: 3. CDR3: CASKGQGAHEQYF. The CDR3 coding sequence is TGCGCCAGCAAGGGACAGGGGGCCCACGAGCAGTACTTC.

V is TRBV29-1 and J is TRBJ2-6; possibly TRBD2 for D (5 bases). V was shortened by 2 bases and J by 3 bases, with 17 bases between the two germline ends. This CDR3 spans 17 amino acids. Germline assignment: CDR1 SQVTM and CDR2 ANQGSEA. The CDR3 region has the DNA TGCAGCGTTGAATCGGGGAATTCGGGTGGTGGGGCCAACGTCCTGACTTTC. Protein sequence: CSVESGNSGGGANVLTF. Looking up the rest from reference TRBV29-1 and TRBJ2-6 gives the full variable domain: SAVISQKPSRDICQRGTSLTIQCQVDSQVTMMFWYRQQPGQSLTLIATANQGSEATYESGFVIDKFPISRPNLTFSTLTVSNMSPEDSSIYLCSVESGNSGGGANVLTFGAGSRLTVL.

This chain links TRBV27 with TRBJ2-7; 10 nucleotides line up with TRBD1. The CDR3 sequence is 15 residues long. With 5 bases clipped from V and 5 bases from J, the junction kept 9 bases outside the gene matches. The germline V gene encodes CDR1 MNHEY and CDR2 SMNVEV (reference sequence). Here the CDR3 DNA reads TGTGCCAGCAGTCCCAGGGACAGGGGATCGCACGAGCAGTACTTC. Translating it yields CASSPRDRGSHEQYF.

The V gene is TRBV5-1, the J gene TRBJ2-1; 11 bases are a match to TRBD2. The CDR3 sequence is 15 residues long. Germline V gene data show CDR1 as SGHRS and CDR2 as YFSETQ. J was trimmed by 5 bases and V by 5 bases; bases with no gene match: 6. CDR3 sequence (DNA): TGCGCCAGCAGGTGGATAGCGGGAGGGAACAATGAGCAGTTCTTC. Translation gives CASRWIAGGNNEQFF. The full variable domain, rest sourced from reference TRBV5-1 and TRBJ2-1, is KAGVTQTPRYLIKTRGQQVTLSCSPISGHRSVSWYQQTPGQGLQFLFEYFSETQRNKGNFPGRFSGRQFSNSRSEMNVSTLELGDSALYLCASRWIAGGNNEQFFGPGTRLTVL.

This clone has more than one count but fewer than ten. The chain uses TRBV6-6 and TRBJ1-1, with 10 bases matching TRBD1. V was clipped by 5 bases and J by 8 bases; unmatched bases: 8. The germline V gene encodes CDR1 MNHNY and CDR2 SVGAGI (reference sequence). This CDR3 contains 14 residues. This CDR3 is CASSPDRGYREAFF. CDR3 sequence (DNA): TGTGCCAGCAGTCCGGACAGGGGGTATCGGGAAGCTTTCTTT.

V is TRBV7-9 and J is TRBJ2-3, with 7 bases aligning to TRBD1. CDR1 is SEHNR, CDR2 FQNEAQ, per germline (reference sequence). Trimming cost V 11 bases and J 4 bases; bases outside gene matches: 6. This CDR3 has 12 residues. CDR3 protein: CAHGQGADTQYF. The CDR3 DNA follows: TGTGCCCATGGTCAGGGGGCAGATACGCAGTATTTT.

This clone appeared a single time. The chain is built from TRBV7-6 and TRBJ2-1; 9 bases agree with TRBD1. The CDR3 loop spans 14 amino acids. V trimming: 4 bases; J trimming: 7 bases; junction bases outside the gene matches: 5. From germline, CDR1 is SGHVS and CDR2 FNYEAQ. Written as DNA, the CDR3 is TGTGCCAGCAGCTCAGGGACAGGGACTAATGAGCAGTTCTTC. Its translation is CASSSGTGTNEQFF.

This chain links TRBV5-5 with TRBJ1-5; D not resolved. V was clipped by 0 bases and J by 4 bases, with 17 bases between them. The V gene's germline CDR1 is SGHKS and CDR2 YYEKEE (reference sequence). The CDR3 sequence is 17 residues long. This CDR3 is CASSLGWRNVGNQPQHF. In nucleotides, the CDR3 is TGTGCCAGCAGCTTGGGTTGGAGGAATGTTGGGAATCAGCCCCAGCATTTT.

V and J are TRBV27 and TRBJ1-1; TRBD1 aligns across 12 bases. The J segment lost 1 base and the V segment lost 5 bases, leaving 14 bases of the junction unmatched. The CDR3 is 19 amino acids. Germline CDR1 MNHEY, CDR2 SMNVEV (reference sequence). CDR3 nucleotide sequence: TGTGCCAGCAGTCCGAGGGGGACAGGGGGCGTGTATTCGAACACTGAAGCTTTCTTT. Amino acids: CASSPRGTGGVYSNTEAFF.

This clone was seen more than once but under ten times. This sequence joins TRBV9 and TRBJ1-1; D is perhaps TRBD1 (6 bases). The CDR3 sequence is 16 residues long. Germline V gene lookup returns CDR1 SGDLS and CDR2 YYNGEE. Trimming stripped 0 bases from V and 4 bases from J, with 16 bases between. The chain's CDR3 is CASSVATGQLGTEAFF. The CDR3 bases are TGTGCCAGCAGCGTAGCTACCGGACAGTTGGGCACTGAAGCTTTCTTT.

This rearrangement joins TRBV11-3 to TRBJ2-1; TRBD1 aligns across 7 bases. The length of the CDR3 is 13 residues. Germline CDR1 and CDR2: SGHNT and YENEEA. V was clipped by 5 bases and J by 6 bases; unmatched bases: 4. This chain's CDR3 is CASSRDRVNEQFF. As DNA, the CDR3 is TGTGCCAGCAGCCGCGACAGGGTCAATGAGCAGTTCTTC.

CDR3 sequence reads: CASSHTGNSEAFF. The DNA of the CDR3 is TGTGCCAGCAGTCATACAGGGAATAGCGAAGCTTTCTTT. The V and J genes are TRBV27 and TRBJ1-1; D is possibly TRBD1 (6 bases). The CDR3 sequence is 13 residues long. V was cut by 5 bases and J by 8 bases, with 15 bases left in between. CDR1 is MNHEY, CDR2 SMNVEV, per germline (reference sequence).

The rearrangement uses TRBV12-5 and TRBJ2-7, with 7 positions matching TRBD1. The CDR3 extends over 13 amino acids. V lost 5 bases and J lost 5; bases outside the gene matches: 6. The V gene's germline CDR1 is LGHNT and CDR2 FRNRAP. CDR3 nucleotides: TGTGCTAGTGGTCCTTGGGACAGTAACGAGCAGTACTTC. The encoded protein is CASGPWDSNEQYF. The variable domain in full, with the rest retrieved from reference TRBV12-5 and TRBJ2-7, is DARVTQTPRHKVTEMGQEVTMRCQPILGHNTVFWYRQTMMQGLELLAYFRNRAPLDDSGMPKDRFSAEMPDATLATLKIQPSEPRDSAVYFCASGPWDSNEQYFGPGTRLTVT.

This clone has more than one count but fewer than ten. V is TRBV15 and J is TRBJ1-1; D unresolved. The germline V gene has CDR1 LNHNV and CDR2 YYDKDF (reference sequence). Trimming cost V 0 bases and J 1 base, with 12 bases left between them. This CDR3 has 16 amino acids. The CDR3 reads CATSRDGGLSNTEAFF. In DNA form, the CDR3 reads TGTGCCACCAGCAGAGATGGAGGACTCTCGAACACTGAAGCTTTCTTT.

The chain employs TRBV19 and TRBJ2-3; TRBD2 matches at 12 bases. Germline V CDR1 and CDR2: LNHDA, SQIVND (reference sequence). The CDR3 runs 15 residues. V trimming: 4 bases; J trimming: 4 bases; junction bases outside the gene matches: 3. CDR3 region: CASSNRLAGADTQYF. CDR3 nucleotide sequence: TGTGCCAGTAGTAATAGACTAGCGGGAGCAGATACGCAGTATTTT. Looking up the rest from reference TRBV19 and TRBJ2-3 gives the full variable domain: DGGITQSPKYLFRKEGQNVTLSCEQNLNHDAMYWYRQDPGQGLRLIYYSQIVNDFQKGDIAEGYSVSREKKESFPLTVTSAQKNPTAFYLCASSNRLAGADTQYFGPGTRLTVL.

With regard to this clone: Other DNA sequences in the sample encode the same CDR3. Here the CDR3 DNA reads TGTGCCAGCAGCTCGGGACAGCTAAATGAAAAACTGTTTTTT. Translation gives CASSSGQLNEKLFF. The chain employs TRBV5-5 and TRBJ1-4, with TRBD1 matching 7 bases. The junction had 4 bases not matched to a gene; V was cut back by 3 bases and J by 5 bases. This CDR3 region has 14 residues. Per germline, CDR1 SGHKS and CDR2 YYEKEE (reference sequence).

CDR3 sequence (DNA): TGTGCCAGCAGCTCGCTGGACGGGACAGACGGCCACGAGCAGTACTTC. It encodes CASSSLDGTDGHEQYF. This chain links TRBV11-2 with TRBJ2-7; 7 bases align to TRBD1. CDR3 length: 16 residues. The ends lost 4 bases at V and 5 bases at J; junction bases unmatched: 14. In germline, CDR1 is SGHAT, CDR2 FQNNGV.

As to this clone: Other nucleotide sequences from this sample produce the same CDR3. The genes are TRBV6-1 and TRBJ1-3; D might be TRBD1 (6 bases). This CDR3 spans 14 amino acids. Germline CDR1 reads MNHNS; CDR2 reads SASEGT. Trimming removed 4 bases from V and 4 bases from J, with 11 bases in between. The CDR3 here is CASSGGQGGNTIYF. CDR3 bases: TGTGCCAGCAGTGGGGGGCAGGGAGGAAACACCATATATTTT.

CDR3 bases: TGTGCCAGCAGCTTAGCGGCGGGAAGCTCCTACGAGCAGTACTTC. Protein sequence: CASSLAAGSSYEQYF. The chain recombines TRBV7-2 with TRBJ2-7, with D possibly TRBD2 on 6 matching bases. Trimming left V 0 bases short and J 0 bases short, with 9 bases between. Germline V CDR1 and CDR2: SGHTA, FQGNSA. The CDR3 sequence is 15 residues long. The variable domain in full, completed from reference TRBV7-2 and TRBJ2-7, reads GAGVSQSPSNKVTEKGKDVELRCDPISGHTALYWYRQSLGQGLEFLIYFQGNSAPDKSGLPSDRFSAERTGGSVSTLTIQRTQQEDSAVYLCASSLAAGSSYEQYFGPGTRLTVT.

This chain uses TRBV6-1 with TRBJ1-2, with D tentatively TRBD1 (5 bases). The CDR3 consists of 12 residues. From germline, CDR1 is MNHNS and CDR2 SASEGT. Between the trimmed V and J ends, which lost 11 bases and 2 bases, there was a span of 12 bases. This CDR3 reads CAGNKGNYGYTF. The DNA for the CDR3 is TGTGCCGGTAACAAGGGGAACTATGGCTACACCTTC.

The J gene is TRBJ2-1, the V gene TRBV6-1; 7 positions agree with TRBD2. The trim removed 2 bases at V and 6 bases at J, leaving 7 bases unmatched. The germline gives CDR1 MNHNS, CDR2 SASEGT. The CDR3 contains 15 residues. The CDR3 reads CASSERAGEFNEQFF. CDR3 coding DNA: TGTGCCAGCAGTGAACGGGCGGGAGAATTCAATGAGCAGTTCTTC.

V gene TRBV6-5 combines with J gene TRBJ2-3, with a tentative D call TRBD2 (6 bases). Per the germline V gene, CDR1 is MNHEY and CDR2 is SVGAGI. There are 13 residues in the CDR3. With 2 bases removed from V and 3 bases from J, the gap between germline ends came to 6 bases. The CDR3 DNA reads TGTGCCAGCAGTTACCGGGAGACAGATACGCAGTATTTT. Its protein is CASSYRETDTQYF.

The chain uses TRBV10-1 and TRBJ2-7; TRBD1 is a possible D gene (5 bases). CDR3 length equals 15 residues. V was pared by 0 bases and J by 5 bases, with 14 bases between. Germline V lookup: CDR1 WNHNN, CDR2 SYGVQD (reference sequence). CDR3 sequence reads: CASSESKSGADEQYF. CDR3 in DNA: TGCGCCAGCAGTGAGTCTAAATCTGGGGCAGACGAGCAGTACTTC.

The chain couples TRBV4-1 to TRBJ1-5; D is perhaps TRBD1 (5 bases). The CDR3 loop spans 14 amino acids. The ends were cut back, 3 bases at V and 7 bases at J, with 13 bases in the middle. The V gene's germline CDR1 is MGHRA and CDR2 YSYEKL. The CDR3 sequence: CASSQGGYGQPQHF. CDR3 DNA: TGCGCCAGCAGCCAGGGGGGGTACGGGCAGCCCCAGCATTTT.

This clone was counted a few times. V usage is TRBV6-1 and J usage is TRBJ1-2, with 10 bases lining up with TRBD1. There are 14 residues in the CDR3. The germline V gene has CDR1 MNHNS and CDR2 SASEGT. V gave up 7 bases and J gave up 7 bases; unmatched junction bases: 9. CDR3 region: CASTRDRGSSGYTF. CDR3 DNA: TGTGCCAGCACTAGGGACAGGGGATCTAGTGGCTACACCTTC.

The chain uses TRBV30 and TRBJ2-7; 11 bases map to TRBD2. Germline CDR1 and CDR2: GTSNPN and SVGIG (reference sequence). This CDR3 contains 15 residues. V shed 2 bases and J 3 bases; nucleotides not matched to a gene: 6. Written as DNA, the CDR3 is TGTGCCTGGAGTCCACCGGGACTAGCGGTCTACGAGCAGTACTTC. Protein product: CAWSPPGLAVYEQYF.

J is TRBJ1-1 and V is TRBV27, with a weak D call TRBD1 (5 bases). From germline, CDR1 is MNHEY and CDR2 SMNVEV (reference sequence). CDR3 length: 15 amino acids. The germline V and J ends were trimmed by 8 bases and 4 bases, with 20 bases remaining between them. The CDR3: CASRSGTYKTTEAFF. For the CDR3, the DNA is TGTGCCAGCCGCAGCGGGACGTACAAGACCACTGAAGCTTTCTTT.